This entry lists 17 T cell receptor beta chains sequenced from one sample in a study of beta chain features in type 1 diabetes. Expressed TCRB transcripts were sequenced after all isolated RNA was converted to cDNA. Profiled with immunoSEQ multiplex PCR; TCRdb holds only in-frame clones, not every one. Of 25,000 to 35,000 clones in the sample, roughly two thirds were seen once. The antigens of these receptors remain unknown. The study, taken as a whole, reports: Moderately but significantly shorter TCRB CDR3s were found in Type 1 diabetes patients in all four CD4+ subsets.

The specimen was Tregs from blood. Every receptor here comes from a woman under 40 with type 1 diabetes.

The chain couples TRBV5-6 to TRBJ2-1; TRBD2 aligns across 10 bases. Germline CDR1 and CDR2: SGHDT and YYEEEE. The trim removed 4 bases at V and 7 bases at J, leaving 17 bases unmatched. The CDR3 consists of 18 residues. DNA for the CDR3: TGTGCCAGCAGCCCCCCCGTAGCTAGCGGGAGTGGGAGAAATGAGCAGTTCTTC. It codes for CASSPPVASGSGRNEQFF.

The table lists this clone with a few counts. This sequence joins TRBV5-8 and TRBJ1-2; no definite D call. Trimming pared 10 bases from V and 3 bases from J, leaving 13 bases between. The germline V gene encodes CDR1 SGHTS and CDR2 YDEGEE. CDR3 length equals 12 residues. Here the CDR3 DNA reads TGTGCCCAAGCGGGTTCTTACTATGGCTACACCTTC. This sequence encodes CAQAGSYYGYTF.

The rearrangement joins TRBV7-2 to TRBJ1-1, with D tentatively TRBD1 (5 bases). CDR1 SGHTA and CDR2 FQGNSA come from the germline V gene. The CDR3 covers 14 residues. V dropped 1 base and J dropped 3 bases, with 9 bases sitting between them. DNA of the CDR3: TGTGCCAGCAGCTTAGACAGGTTATACACTGAAGCTTTCTTT. Amino acid sequence: CASSLDRLYTEAFF.

This chain links TRBV11-2 with TRBJ1-1, with D maybe TRBD1 (5 bases). The length of the CDR3 is 13 residues. Trimming left V 6 bases short and J 3 bases short, with 11 bases between. Germline V gene sequence: CDR1 SGHAT, CDR2 FQNNGV. CDR3 coding DNA: TGTGCCAGCAGTCGAGACAGAGACACTGAAGCTTTCTTT. Translating it yields CASSRDRDTEAFF.

This clone was picked up one time. This chain connects TRBV27 to TRBJ2-1; 10 bases agree with TRBD2. Trimming cost V 2 bases and J 11 bases; bases outside gene matches: 12. Germline V gene sequence: CDR1 MNHEY, CDR2 SMNVEV (reference sequence). CDR3 length equals 16 residues. CDR3 sequence reads: CASSLMSGRAFSKQFF. In DNA form, the CDR3 reads TGTGCCAGCAGTTTAATGAGCGGGAGGGCCTTCTCAAAGCAGTTCTTC.

Of note for this clone: This sample also contains other DNA sequences that code for the same CDR3. V and J are TRBV5-1 and TRBJ2-5, with D tentatively TRBD1 (5 bases). The length of the CDR3 is 15 residues. Germline CDR1 is SGHRS and CDR2 is YFSETQ. With 0 bases removed from V and 4 bases from J, the gap between germline ends came to 13 bases. The CDR3 loop is CASSLGSTRGETQYF. The CDR3, as DNA: TGCGCCAGCAGCTTGGGATCAACAAGGGGAGAGACCCAGTACTTC.

This rearrangement joins TRBV6-1 to TRBJ2-2, with a weak D call TRBD1 (5 bases). The CDR3 is made up of 13 amino acids. Germline lookup yields CDR1 MNHNS and CDR2 SASEGT. Between the trimmed V and J ends, which lost 6 bases and 9 bases, there was a span of 14 bases. CDR3 protein: CASSAGSPRELFF. In DNA form, the CDR3 reads TGTGCCAGCAGCGCAGGGTCCCCCCGGGAGCTGTTTTTT.

As concerns this clone: Compared with germline, one end of the junction differs, possibly owing to a read error. The rearrangement joins TRBV5-1 to TRBJ2-1; a possible D gene is TRBD2 (6 bases). This CDR3 has 16 residues. Germline CDR1 is SGHRS and CDR2 is YFSETQ. In DNA, the CDR3 is TGCGCCAGCAGCTTGGTCCCGGGAGTCTCCCACAATGAGCAGTTCTTC. This encodes CASSLVPGVSHNEQFF.

The chain employs TRBV29-1 and TRBJ1-2; tentatively, D is TRBD1 (6 bases). This CDR3 spans 14 amino acids. CDR1 is SQVTM and CDR2 is ANQGSEA in the germline V gene. V was pared by 6 bases and J by 4 bases, with 18 bases between. The CDR3 DNA reads as TGCAGCGTAAGAGGACAGAGCCCCATCTATGGCTACACCTTC. Protein: CSVRGQSPIYGYTF. The whole variable domain, filled in from reference TRBV29-1 and TRBJ1-2, reads SAVISQKPSRDICQRGTSLTIQCQVDSQVTMMFWYRQQPGQSLTLIATANQGSEATYESGFVIDKFPISRPNLTFSTLTVSNMSPEDSSIYLCSVRGQSPIYGYTFGSGTRLTVV.

This sequence joins TRBV29-1 and TRBJ2-1; 7 bases align to TRBD2. There are 13 residues in the CDR3. The V gene's germline CDR1 is SQVTM and CDR2 ANQGSEA. Trimming cost V 3 bases and J 8 bases; bases outside gene matches: 7. The CDR3 region is CSVERAGRDEQFF. CDR3 bases: TGCAGCGTTGAGAGGGCAGGGAGGGATGAGCAGTTCTTC.

The rearrangement links TRBV7-9 to TRBJ2-3; 9 bases match TRBD2. V trimming: 5 bases; J trimming: 4 bases; junction bases outside the gene matches: 10. The CDR3 has 16 amino acids. In germline, CDR1 is SEHNR, CDR2 FQNEAQ (reference sequence). In DNA, the CDR3 is TGTGCCAGCAGCATCCCCCTAGCGGGAATAGCAGATACGCAGTATTTT. The encoded protein is CASSIPLAGIADTQYF.

This clone was recorded once. The J gene is TRBJ1-1, the V gene TRBV5-1, with 8 nucleotides matching TRBD1. With V trimmed by 3 bases and J by 5 bases, 9 bases remained unmatched. This CDR3 has 15 residues. Germline V gives CDR1 SGHRS, CDR2 YFSETQ. The CDR3 sequence is CASSSGQGENTEAFF. CDR3 nucleotide sequence: TGCGCCAGCAGCTCTGGACAGGGAGAAAATACTGAAGCTTTCTTT.

This clone was counted only a few times. The gene calls are TRBV10-3 and TRBJ2-5, with 9 bases lining up with TRBD1. The CDR3 is 14 amino acids. After removal of 4 bases from V and 4 bases from J, the junction contained 4 bases not matched to a gene. Per germline, CDR1 ENHRY and CDR2 SYGVKD. The CDR3 protein is CAISARTGVETQYF. CDR3 DNA: TGTGCCATCAGTGCCAGGACAGGGGTAGAGACCCAGTACTTC.

The chain joins TRBV28 to TRBJ2-1; 10 positions agree with TRBD1. Looked up from germline, CDR1 is MDHEN and CDR2 is SYDVKM. The CDR3 consists of 16 residues. V trimming: 6 bases; J trimming: 2 bases; junction bases outside the gene matches: 7. CDR3 in amino acids: CASSLDRGHTYNEQFF. The CDR3 DNA reads TGTGCCAGCAGCCTAGACAGGGGGCACACCTACAATGAGCAGTTCTTC.

This chain connects TRBV11-2 to TRBJ2-7, with D tentatively TRBD1 (5 bases). CDR1 is SGHAT and CDR2 is FQNNGV in the germline V gene. The ends were cut back, 7 bases at V and 5 bases at J, with 12 bases in the middle. The CDR3 covers 12 residues. The CDR3 region is CASKFDSDEQYF. CDR3 in DNA: TGTGCCAGCAAGTTCGACAGCGACGAGCAGTACTTC.

A few counts support this clone. The V and J genes are TRBV6-5 and TRBJ2-1, with D tentatively TRBD1 (6 bases). V lost 0 bases to trimming and J lost 0 bases, with 9 bases between them. This CDR3 has 16 residues. Germline V CDR1 and CDR2: MNHEY, SVGAGI. The CDR3 coding sequence is TGTGCCAGCAGTTACTCGGCCAGGGGCTCCTACAATGAGCAGTTCTTC. Translated: CASSYSARGSYNEQFF.

This clone showed up just a few times. The CDR3 reads CASSLHQGSTIYF. CDR3 DNA: TGTGCCAGCAGCTTACACCAGGGAAGTACCATATATTTT. This sequence joins TRBV7-3 and TRBJ1-3, with a possible D match to TRBD1 (5 bases). The V gene lost 2 bases and the J gene lost 10 bases, with 12 bases spanning the gap. Germline V lookup: CDR1 SGHTA, CDR2 FQGTGA. The CDR3 has 13 amino acids.